This T cell receptor (beta chain) came from a study of T cell responses to AZD1222 COVID-19 vaccine (dated by TCRdb to the early 2020s). Broadly, across the study: AZD1222 recipients with second doses at about 4 weeks or about 12 weeks were pooled, because spike-specific TCR depth and breadth did not differ between schedules. TCR sequencing was performed for fewer than 250 trial participants, of whom around 200 were given two doses of AZD1222 and around 25 were given two doses of MenACWY control vaccine. Trial participants were enrolled into age subgroups of 18-55, 56-69 and 70-plus years, which contained about 150, 28 and 57 TCR-sequenced participants, respectively.

In light of the paper, this sample's time point label describes: baseline before first vaccination. Samples from vaccinated people were obtained from the UK trials COV001 and COV002, which included a single-blind randomized controlled phase 2/3 trial of AZD1222 (ChAdOx1 nCoV-19) in healthy adults. For TCRbeta chain sequencing, PBMC samples were collected from trial participants at day 0 and at day 28 after the second dose. The CDR3 has 16 amino acids, counting the end cysteine and phenylalanine. The sequence is cut down to CDR3 DNA, 48 bases in frame from base 1. The germline V gene (reference sequence) yields PRHDT for CDR1 and FYEKMQ for CDR2. V lost 0 bases and J lost 10 bases; the stretch between them is 16 bases long. Overall results and qualifications from the work: After two AZD1222 doses, both the breadth and the depth of spike-specific TCRs were significantly higher than at day 0 and than in MenACWY recipients. The 56-69-year group was small, and its depth increase did not reach significance, likely because of low power. Reportedly, almost half of the unique spike-specific TCRs recognized epitopes lying outside the regions that are mutated in the B.1.351 and B.1.1.7 variants. No day 14 peak-response samples were available, so repertoires were characterized only after the peak T cell response. Conclusions about previously exposed vaccinees are limited because only six or seven AZD1222 recipients were SARS-CoV-2 seropositive at baseline. Participants were mostly white British and included more females than males, and it was suggested by the authors that clonal diversity may have been underestimated. CD4 TCRs associated with the vaccine covered the entire spike protein, and the dominant responses were in regions 160-218 and 743-854.

Comment on this clone: It has no known antigen specificity. One base away there is no much larger clone; base qualities are not given.

The CDR3 regions of human TCRbeta chains were analyzed by immunosequencing. The study's own analysis went as follows. TCRs in the repertoires were matched against a reference library of SARS-CoV-2-specific TCRs that had been generated with the MIRA antigen-specificity platform. Breadth was defined as the fraction of unique TCRs that were SARS-CoV-2-associated, and depth was defined as the fraction of total T cells that were SARS-CoV-2-associated. Using the MIRA data, every spike-specific TCR was mapped to the spike region that the TCR reacted to and assigned to either a CD4 or a CD8 class. Log10-transformed breadth and depth values were compared by one-way ANOVA with Sidak's multiple comparisons tests. Drawn from immuneACCESS, this table holds only the in-frame rearrangements with V and J called that TCRdb kept. Clones are partly lost; checked studies trace under half to an unresolved V gene and leave the rest unexplained. V and J calls and clone size are those listed in that table; D and trimming were worked out from the DNA. The sample table contains about 45,000 clones; only one count was recorded for 80% of them. The ten largest account for less than 5% of the sample.

The starting material was peripheral blood, obtained on day 0 of AZD1222 vaccination. The receptor was derived from an adult in good health. The V and J segments used are TRBV13 and TRBJ1-6; the D gene remains uncertain. The CDR3 is CASSLGRVTAGSPLHF. DNA sequence: TGTGCCAGCAGCTTAGGCCGGGTAACGGCCGGATCACCCCTCCACTTT.